This record concerns one TCR beta chain sequence. The target antigen is unknown. This entry belongs to a study of cytomegalovirus exposure and HLA in healthy donors. This CDR3 is built from 15 residues. Trimming stripped 9 bases from V and 3 bases from J, with 17 bases between. Germline assignment: CDR1 LNHNV and CDR2 YYDKDF (reference sequence). Study-wide results and limits: Diagnosis of cytomegalovirus status made by the classifier reportedly showed high specificity and sensitivity. Most subjects had HLA-A and HLA-B alleles reportedly predicted accurately by TCR beta sequences. Researchers reported in a later analysis that common viral pathogens appeared linked to several top clusters.

PCR primers comprised 60 Vbeta and 13 Jbeta primers. Profiling relied on immunoSEQ multiplex PCR, and the TCRdb table lists in-frame clones only, not all of them. The sample has some 180,000 clones, roughly 76% seen once; the top ten hold approximately 2.2%. The genes are TRBV15 and TRBJ2-2, with D unclear. The specimen sequenced was PBMCs. The receptor comes from a male donor in good health and CMV-seronegative. The CDR3 DNA reads TGTGCCACGACCACAAGAGGTCGCGACACCGGGGAGCTGTTTTTT. Encoded protein: CATTTRGRDTGELFF. Full variable domain (remainder filled in from reference TRBV15 and TRBJ2-2): DAMVIQNPRYQVTQFGKPVTLSCSQTLNHNVMYWYQQKSSQAPKLLFHYYDKDFNNEADTPDNFQSRRPNTSFCFLDIRSPGLGDTAMYLCATTTRGRDTGELFFGEGSRLTVL.